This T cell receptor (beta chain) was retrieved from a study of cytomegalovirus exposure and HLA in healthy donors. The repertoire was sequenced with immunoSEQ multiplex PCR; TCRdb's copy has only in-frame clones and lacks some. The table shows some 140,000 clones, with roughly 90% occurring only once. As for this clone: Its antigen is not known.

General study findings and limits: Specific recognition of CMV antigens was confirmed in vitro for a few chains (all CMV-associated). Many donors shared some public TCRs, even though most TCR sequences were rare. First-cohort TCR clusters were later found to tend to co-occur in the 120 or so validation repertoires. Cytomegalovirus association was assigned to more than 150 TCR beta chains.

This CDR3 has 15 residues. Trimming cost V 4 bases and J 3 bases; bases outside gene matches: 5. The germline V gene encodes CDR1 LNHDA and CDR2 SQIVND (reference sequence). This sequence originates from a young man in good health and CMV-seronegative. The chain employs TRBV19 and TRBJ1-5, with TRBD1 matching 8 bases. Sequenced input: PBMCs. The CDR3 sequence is CASSRGTGDNQPQHF. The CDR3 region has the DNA TGTGCCAGTAGTAGGGGGACAGGCGACAATCAGCCCCAGCATTTT.